What follows are 16 T cell receptor beta chains derived from one specimen sequenced in a study of OX40 agonist ivuxolimab in advanced cancers. Generated by immunoSEQ multiplex PCR, the TCRdb table keeps only in-frame clones and is missing some. Among 55,000 to 85,000 clones listed, 70% to 90% were seen once. The starting material was CD4+ or CD8+ T cells sorted from blood, obtained in a trial of the OX40 agonist ivuxolimab. The receptor set was obtained from an adult with an advanced solid tumor such as melanoma, head and neck, liver or kidney cancer.

The chain links TRBV30 to TRBJ2-5; 8 bases are shared with TRBD1. Trimming cost V 3 bases and J 5 bases; bases outside gene matches: 5. Germline assignment: CDR1 GTSNPN and CDR2 SVGIG (reference sequence). This CDR3 has 13 amino acids. CDR3 protein: CAWSRTGWETQYF. The CDR3, as DNA: TGTGCCTGGAGCAGGACAGGGTGGGAGACCCAGTACTTC.

V is TRBV11-2 and J is TRBJ1-3, with D perhaps matching TRBD1 (6 bases). CDR3 size: 14 residues. Germline lookup yields CDR1 SGHAT and CDR2 FQNNGV. V gave up 4 bases and J gave up 3 bases, with 10 bases separating them. Here the CDR3 reads CASSYQQGGNTIYF. The CDR3 region has the DNA TGTGCCAGCAGCTATCAACAGGGTGGAAACACCATATATTTT.

The chain links TRBV11-2 to TRBJ1-1; no firm D call. Germline lookup yields CDR1 SGHAT and CDR2 FQNNGV. This CDR3 region has 16 residues. V was pared by 1 base and J by 0 bases, with 12 bases between. As DNA, the CDR3 is TGTGCCAGCAGCTTAGTACCCAACAGACTGAACACTGAAGCTTTCTTT. Amino acids: CASSLVPNRLNTEAFF.

This chain links TRBV10-3 with TRBJ1-2, with D hard to call. The CDR3 runs 12 residues. Germline V gene lookup returns CDR1 ENHRY and CDR2 SYGVKD. V lost 10 bases to trimming and J lost 2 bases, with 11 bases between them. The CDR3 DNA reads TGTGCCACCGCGGGGAAGAACTATGGCTACACCTTC. Encoded protein: CATAGKNYGYTF.

The V call is TRBV2, the J call TRBJ2-2, with D perhaps given as TRBD1 or TRBD2 (5 bases each). Germline-derived CDR1 and CDR2 are SNHLY and FYNNEI. V was shortened by 7 bases and J by 4 bases, with 16 bases between the two germline ends. The CDR3 consists of 15 residues. The CDR3 sequence: CASTNRRDGTGELFF. CDR3 bases: TGTGCCAGCACGAACCGCAGGGACGGCACCGGGGAGCTGTTTTTT.

The V call is TRBV19, the J call TRBJ2-1, with 11 positions matching TRBD2. There are 15 residues in the CDR3. CDR1 is LNHDA, CDR2 SQIVND, per germline (reference sequence). The ends lost 6 bases at V and 3 bases at J; junction bases unmatched: 4. CDR3 protein: CASRMGLADYNEQFF. CDR3 bases: TGTGCCAGTAGGATGGGACTAGCGGACTACAATGAGCAGTTCTTC.

The count of this clone is one. V usage is TRBV7-9 and J usage is TRBJ2-1, with 7 bases lining up with TRBD2. Germline lookup yields CDR1 SEHNR and CDR2 FQNEAQ (reference sequence). CDR3 length: 17 residues. J lost 4 bases, V lost 5 bases, and 14 bases had no gene match. CDR3 coding DNA: TGTGCCAGCAGCCCTATTGGGGGAGGGGAGATTTACAATGAGCAGTTCTTC. Protein: CASSPIGGGEIYNEQFF.

V usage is TRBV4-2 and J usage is TRBJ2-1; D gene ambiguous. Trimming took off 1 base at V and 3 bases at J, with 7 bases between the two ends. Per germline, CDR1 LGHNA and CDR2 YNFKEQ. CDR3 length: 14 residues. This CDR3 is CASSQVRFYNEQFF. CDR3 bases: TGTGCCAGCAGCCAAGTGCGCTTCTACAATGAGCAGTTCTTC.

A few counts support this clone. This chain joins TRBV11-2 and TRBJ1-1, with D possibly matching TRBD1 (6 bases). CDR1 and CDR2 (germline): SGHAT, FQNNGV. The germline V and J ends were trimmed by 3 bases and 8 bases, with 19 bases remaining between them. The CDR3 is made up of 15 amino acids. The CDR3 DNA follows: TGTGCCAGCAGCTTGGCGGGGGCCTCAGGGGCCGAAGCTTTCTTT. It is translated as CASSLAGASGAEAFF.

The chain links TRBV18 to TRBJ1-1; D not resolved. Germline V lookup: CDR1 KGHSH, CDR2 LQKENI. Trimming took off 2 bases at V and 0 bases at J, with 10 bases between the two ends. The CDR3 has 15 amino acids. CDR3 in DNA: TGTGCCAGCTCACCAAGAGGCAACATGAACACTGAAGCTTTCTTT. It specifies CASSPRGNMNTEAFF.

The chain has TRBV7-9 and TRBJ2-7, with 12 bases matching TRBD2. The germline V gene encodes CDR1 SEHNR and CDR2 FQNEAQ (reference sequence). The CDR3 contains 15 residues. The junction had 7 bases not matched to a gene; V was cut back by 4 bases and J by 6 bases. The CDR3 sequence is CASSWRLAGVREQYF. The CDR3 DNA is TGTGCCAGCAGCTGGAGACTAGCGGGAGTTCGCGAGCAGTACTTC.

The CDR3 region is CASSLVARGYEQYF. In DNA form, the CDR3 reads TGTGCCAGCAGCTTAGTGGCCAGGGGGTACGAGCAGTACTTC. The gene calls are TRBV7-2 and TRBJ2-7, with 7 bases that match TRBD1. Germline V gene sequence: CDR1 SGHTA, CDR2 FQGNSA. This CDR3 has 14 residues. Trimming at V came to 1 base and at J to 4 bases, leaving 4 bases not matched to a gene.

The CDR3 DNA is TGTGCCAGCAGCAAAGCTTGGGACAGAAGGCAGCCCCAGCATTTT. Translated: CASSKAWDRRQPQHF. This rearrangement joins TRBV21-1 to TRBJ1-5; TRBD1 is taken as the D call from the table, unchecked against the DNA. TRBV21-1 represents a pseudogene. CDR3 length equals 15 residues.

The V and J genes are TRBV6-1 and TRBJ1-5; tentative D call: TRBD1 (5 bases). The V and J ends lost 8 bases and 4 bases respectively, with 15 bases between them. In germline, CDR1 is MNHNS, CDR2 SASEGT. The CDR3 has 14 amino acids. The CDR3 sequence is CASRREQGNQPQHF. In DNA, the CDR3 is TGTGCCAGCCGACGAGAGCAGGGAAATCAGCCCCAGCATTTT.

The chain joins TRBV2 to TRBJ1-3; D ambiguous. Germline assignment: CDR1 SNHLY and CDR2 FYNNEI. Trimming stripped 4 bases from V and 0 bases from J, with 10 bases between. The CDR3 is 15 residues long. In DNA form, the CDR3 reads TGTGCCAGCAGTGCAAGGTCAGCCTCTGGAAACACCATATATTTT. Encoded protein: CASSARSASGNTIYF.

The CDR3 is CAWSPPGGNRKLFF. CDR3 nucleotide sequence: TGTGCCTGGAGCCCCCCAGGGGGAAATAGAAAACTGTTTTTT. The chain links TRBV30 to TRBJ1-4; TRBD1 matches at 7 bases. V lost 3 bases to trimming and J lost 10 bases; unmatched junction nucleotides: 11. Germline V gene lookup returns CDR1 GTSNPN and CDR2 SVGIG (reference sequence). The CDR3 has 14 amino acids.